These 18 T cell receptor beta chains were all obtained from the same sample, sequenced in a study of blood T cell repertoires in COVID-19. This table comes from immunoSEQ multiplex PCR, and its TCRdb copy is limited to in-frame clones, with some not included. The data contain more than 150,000 clones, 80% to 85% of them seen just once; the ten biggest clones take up less than 3%. The sample was peripheral blood. These receptors came from a woman aged 55-75 years with acute or convalescent COVID-19.

The chain has TRBV4-3 and TRBJ2-3; 10 nucleotides align to TRBD2. The ends lost 1 base at V and 3 bases at J; junction bases unmatched: 4. The V gene's germline CDR1 is LGHNA and CDR2 YSLEER. The CDR3 runs 16 residues. CDR3 nucleotide sequence: TGCGCCAGCAGCCAAGTTCCAGCGGGGGGGACAGATACGCAGTATTTT. Residues: CASSQVPAGGTDTQYF.

Written as DNA, the CDR3 is TGCGCCAGCAGTGAGTCTACGGGGAATTCCTACGAGCAGTACTTC. Its translation is CASSESTGNSYEQYF. The rearrangement links TRBV10-1 to TRBJ2-7; perhaps TRBD2 as D (5 bases). Germline assignment: CDR1 WNHNN and CDR2 SYGVQD (reference sequence). The CDR3 is 15 amino acids. Trimming took 0 bases from V and 1 from J, leaving 10 bases between them.

The chain carries TRBV5-6 and TRBJ1-2; D gene uncertain. CDR3 size: 14 residues. Germline loops: CDR1 SGHDT, CDR2 YYEEEE. V gave up 0 bases and J gave up 1 base, with 7 bases separating them. CDR3 bases: TGTGCCAGCAGCTTGGGTCAGATTAACTATGGCTACACCTTC. It yields the protein CASSLGQINYGYTF.

This rearrangement joins TRBV29-1 to TRBJ1-2, with TRBD1 matching 12 bases. Germline V CDR1 and CDR2: SQVTM, ANQGSEA. The CDR3 consists of 13 residues. Trimming cost V 8 bases and J 4 bases; bases outside gene matches: 5. The DNA of the CDR3 is TGCAGCACCGGGACAGGGGGCGGCTATGGCTACACCTTC. This sequence encodes CSTGTGGGYGYTF. Full variable domain (outside the CDR3, taken from reference TRBV29-1 and TRBJ1-2): SAVISQKPSRDICQRGTSLTIQCQVDSQVTMMFWYRQQPGQSLTLIATANQGSEATYESGFVIDKFPISRPNLTFSTLTVSNMSPEDSSIYLCSTGTGGGYGYTFGSGTRLTVV.

This clone was counted once. The V gene is TRBV6-2 or TRBV6-3, the J gene TRBJ1-6; no clear D. V was shortened by 6 bases and J by 0 bases, with 12 bases between the two germline ends. This CDR3 comprises 16 residues. Germline V gene sequence: CDR1 MNHEY, CDR2 SVGEGT. Written as DNA, the CDR3 is TGTGCCAGCAGCAGGATACAGAGCTCCTATAATTCACCCCTCCACTTT. Translation: CASSRIQSSYNSPLHF.

The genes are TRBV11-2 and TRBJ2-2, with a possible D match to TRBD2 (6 bases). The CDR3 is made up of 13 amino acids. Trimming took off 5 bases at V and 5 bases at J, with 9 bases between the two ends. Germline V CDR1 and CDR2: SGHAT, FQNNGV. The CDR3 region has the DNA TGTGCCAGCAGCGGGACTGTGACCGGGGAGCTGTTTTTT. Its protein is CASSGTVTGELFF.

The chain links TRBV18 to TRBJ1-1; 9 nucleotides match TRBD1. Germline-derived CDR1 and CDR2 are KGHSH and LQKENI. The CDR3 extends over 15 amino acids. V was clipped by 5 bases and J by 1 base; unmatched bases: 5. The CDR3 DNA reads as TGTGCCAGCTCAGCTCCGGACAGGGGGAACACTGAAGCTTTCTTT. It codes for CASSAPDRGNTEAFF.

V is TRBV30 and J is TRBJ1-2; 7 nucleotides agree with TRBD1. V lost 5 bases to trimming and J lost 1 base; unmatched junction nucleotides: 10. This CDR3 has 15 residues. Germline-derived CDR1 and CDR2 are GTSNPN and SVGIG (reference sequence). This chain's CDR3 is CAWDSRDRINYGYTF. In DNA, the CDR3 is TGTGCCTGGGACTCCCGGGACAGAATTAACTATGGCTACACCTTC.

V usage is TRBV7-3 and J usage is TRBJ1-2; TRBD1 might be the D (6 bases). This CDR3 has 16 residues. Trimming took off 1 base at V and 6 bases at J, with 18 bases between the two ends. Germline V gene sequence: CDR1 SGHTA, CDR2 FQGTGA. CDR3 amino acids: CASSLNGGQGGDGYTF. In nucleotides, the CDR3 is TGTGCCAGCAGCTTAAACGGGGGCCAGGGAGGGGATGGCTACACCTTC. The full variable domain, its missing parts supplied by reference TRBV7-3 and TRBJ1-2, is GAGVSQTPSNKVTEKGKYVELRCDPISGHTALYWYRQSLGQGPEFLIYFQGTGAADDSGLPNDRFFAVRPEGSVSTLKIQRTERGDSAVYLCASSLNGGQGGDGYTFGSGTRLTVV.

This clone has more than one count but fewer than ten. The chain carries TRBV5-4 and TRBJ2-7; D uncertain. The CDR3 extends over 12 amino acids. Germline values: CDR1 SGHNT, CDR2 YYREEE (reference sequence). The germline V and J ends were trimmed by 0 bases and 4 bases, with 5 bases remaining between them. For the CDR3, the DNA is TGTGCCAGCAGCTTGGACTTTTACGAGCAGTACTTC. It translates to CASSLDFYEQYF.

The gene calls are TRBV28 and TRBJ2-1; D is possibly TRBD2 (5 bases). Trimming pared 7 bases from V and 2 bases from J, leaving 9 bases between. The CDR3 is 13 residues long. CDR1 and CDR2 from the germline V gene are MDHEN and SYDVKM. The chain's CDR3 is CASTGTPYNEQFF. CDR3 DNA sequence: TGTGCCAGCACGGGAACCCCCTACAATGAGCAGTTCTTC.

In this sample, this clone turned up a few times. V usage is TRBV7-2 and J usage is TRBJ2-1; D remains unclear. V lost 4 bases to trimming and J lost 1 base, with 11 bases between them. The germline V gene has CDR1 SGHTA and CDR2 FQGNSA. The CDR3 spans 15 residues. The CDR3 DNA follows: TGTGCCAGCAGCTCTGCTTTGAGGTCCTACAATGAGCAGTTCTTC. Amino acids: CASSSALRSYNEQFF.

The chain combines TRBV5-1 with TRBJ2-2; weak D call: TRBD1 (5 bases). From germline, CDR1 is SGHRS and CDR2 YFSETQ. This CDR3 spans 15 amino acids. V shed 0 bases and J shed 0 bases, with 6 bases lying between them. As DNA, the CDR3 is TGCGCCAGCAGCTTGGGGACAACGAACACCGGGGAGCTGTTTTTT. Amino acid sequence: CASSLGTTNTGELFF.

This clone has a single count. V gene TRBV27 combines with J gene TRBJ1-6; D perhaps matches TRBD1 (5 bases). This CDR3 region has 16 residues. CDR1 MNHEY and CDR2 SMNVEV come from the germline V gene (reference sequence). Deletions cut 2 bases from V and 6 bases from J, with 14 bases between. CDR3 in DNA: TGTGCCAGCAGTTTAGGGGCGGGGTTGGGTAATTCACCCCTCCACTTT. It is translated as CASSLGAGLGNSPLHF.

The rearrangement joins TRBV9 to TRBJ1-1; TRBD1 matches 7 bases. Germline V gene data show CDR1 as SGDLS and CDR2 as YYNGEE. The CDR3 contains 14 residues. V dropped 4 bases and J dropped 1; count of bases not matched to a gene: 4. The CDR3 DNA is TGTGCCAGCAGCCCTCACAGGGGGAACACTGAAGCTTTCTTT. It codes for CASSPHRGNTEAFF.

The rearrangement joins TRBV30 to TRBJ2-1, with TRBD2 identical over 11 bases. Looked up from germline, CDR1 is GTSNPN and CDR2 is SVGIG (reference sequence). Unmatched junction bases numbered 6, after V lost 0 bases and J lost 8 bases. The CDR3 totals 15 residues. The CDR3 sequence is CAWSVRLAGGYEQFF. The CDR3 bases are TGTGCCTGGAGTGTACGGCTAGCGGGGGGATATGAGCAGTTCTTC. Filled out from reference TRBV30 and TRBJ2-1, the complete variable domain reads SQTIHQWPATLVQPVGSPLSLECTVEGTSNPNLYWYRQAAGRGLQLLFYSVGIGQISSEVPQNLSASRPQDRQFILSSKKLLLSDSGFYLCAWSVRLAGGYEQFFGPGTRLTVL.

The genes are TRBV18 and TRBJ1-6; D perhaps matches TRBD1 (6 bases). The germline V and J ends were trimmed by 1 base and 10 bases, with 14 bases remaining between them. This CDR3 comprises 15 residues. The germline gives CDR1 KGHSH, CDR2 LQKENI. CDR3 DNA sequence: TGTGCCAGCTCACCACGGGACAATACTGGGTCACCCCTCCACTTT. Translating it yields CASSPRDNTGSPLHF.

The rearrangement joins TRBV30 to TRBJ1-1, with D possibly being TRBD1 (5 bases). Germline CDR1 is GTSNPN and CDR2 is SVGIG (reference sequence). Trimming shortened V by 0 bases and J by 4 bases, and 12 bases separated the two germline ends. The CDR3 loop spans 14 amino acids. CDR3: CAWSVYRTSTEAFF. The CDR3 DNA reads TGTGCCTGGAGTGTATACAGGACCTCCACTGAAGCTTTCTTT.